What follows describes a single TCR beta chain. This specimen comes from a study of blood T cell repertoires in COVID-19. Overall study: PBMCs, B-cell-depleted T cells, or T cells provided the cDNA or gDNA that made up the material.

TCRdb keeps only in-frame clones here, not all; method: immunoSEQ multiplex PCR. The sample yields under 500,000 clones, 70% to 90% seen once. This CDR3 contains 15 residues. Looked up from germline, CDR1 is LNHNV and CDR2 is YYDKDF (reference sequence). V shed 1 base and J 2 bases; nucleotides not matched to a gene: 5. This rearrangement joins TRBV15 to TRBJ2-7, with TRBD1 matching over 7 bases. Sequencing was done on a sample of PBMCs or T cells enriched from blood (not recorded which). This TCR was recovered from a young woman with acute COVID-19. CDR3 sequence reads: CATSRARDRTYEQYF. DNA for the CDR3: TGTGCCACCAGCAGAGCCCGGGACAGAACCTACGAGCAGTACTTC.